The present TCR beta chain was sequenced within a study of cytomegalovirus exposure and HLA in healthy donors. Study background: Early released data comprised about 84 million unique TCRs from HLA-typed donors. The study, taken as a whole, reports: In a later analysis, TCR beta V- and J-gene trimming showed a link to a missense DCLRE1C variant. Accurate HLA-A and HLA-B prediction from TCR beta sequences was reported for most subjects. There was a cluster of highly shared sequence variants that was likely a sequencing artifact.

A remark on this clone: Its antigen remains unknown.

PCR primers comprised 60 Vbeta and 13 Jbeta primers. Some clones are missing from TCRdb's copy, which holds only in-frame ones; the method was immunoSEQ multiplex PCR. The table lists fewer than 150,000 clones, about 80% of them singletons. The CDR3 is 14 residues long. CDR1 and CDR2 from the germline V gene are SQVTM and ANQGSEA. This clonotype was obtained from a male donor in good health and CMV-seronegative. The sample comprised PBMCs. The chain links TRBV29-1 to TRBJ1-2, with 10 positions matching TRBD1. CDR3 loop: CTVGTGVANYGYTF. CDR3 in DNA: TGCACCGTAGGGACAGGGGTAGCTAACTATGGCTACACCTTC.